These 26 T cell receptor beta chains were sequenced from one sample in a study of T-cell reconstitution after alpha-beta-depleted transplantation in children. TCRbeta library construction was performed incorporating unique molecular identifiers. A single record per CDR3 protein comes from TCRdb applying MiXCR to the PCR reads. This table has over 550,000 distinct CDR3 sequences, about 10% appearing once. The input for sequencing was PBMCs from the stem cell graft donor, taken from the stem cell graft. The receptors shown here come from a human donor who donated a stem cell graft to a child with acute myeloid leukemia.

This clonotype was seen many times. This chain's CDR3 is CSAQSGGSGANVLTF. The DNA for the CDR3 is TGCAGTGCCCAGAGTGGCGGTTCTGGGGCCAACGTCCTGACTTTC. This rearrangement joins TRBV20-1 to TRBJ2-6; D not resolved. Germline CDR1 is DFQATT and CDR2 is SNEGSKA (reference sequence). Trimming cost V 6 bases and J 1 base, with 13 bases left between them. The CDR3 is made up of 15 amino acids.

The rearrangement links TRBV14 to TRBJ1-2; D is ambiguous. This CDR3 spans 14 amino acids. V lost 1 base and J 2 bases, leaving 8 bases between the germline ends. CDR1 and CDR2 from the germline V gene are SGHDN and FVKESK. Here the CDR3 reads CASSQGGKNYGYTF. Here the CDR3 DNA reads TGTGCCAGCAGCCAAGGAGGGAAAAACTATGGCTACACCTTC.

This clonotype was seen a few times. CDR3 sequence (DNA): TGTGCCAGCAGCCATCCGTTAGCGGGGGCCAAAAACATTCAGTACTTC. Amino acid sequence: CASSHPLAGAKNIQYF. The chain combines TRBV5-8 with TRBJ2-4; 8 nucleotides agree with TRBD2. CDR1 and CDR2 (germline): SGHTS, YDEGEE. The CDR3 is 16 residues long. V was pared by 4 bases and J by 1 base, with 7 bases of the junction left unmatched.

The sample holds a few counts of this clonotype. This chain uses TRBV30 with TRBJ2-3; D not resolved. Trimming removed 1 base at V and 1 base at J, with 3 bases between. The CDR3 spans 12 residues. Looked up from germline, CDR1 is GTSNPN and CDR2 is SVGIG (reference sequence). The CDR3 DNA follows: TGTGCCTGGAGTGCCCGCACAGATACGCAGTATTTT. It is translated as CAWSARTDTQYF.

This clonotype was recorded at least ten times. The genes are TRBV4-1 and TRBJ2-1; D remains unclear. The ends were cut back, 1 base at V and 2 bases at J, with 9 bases in the middle. The CDR3 spans 15 residues. CDR1 is MGHRA, CDR2 YSYEKL, per germline. CDR3 region: CASSQGAVAYNEQFF. In DNA, the CDR3 is TGCGCCAGCAGCCAAGGTGCGGTAGCCTACAATGAGCAGTTCTTC.

This clonotype has ten or more counts. The V call is TRBV7-2, the J call TRBJ2-7; 7 bases map to TRBD1. CDR1 SGHTA and CDR2 FQGNSA come from the germline V gene. The trim removed 3 bases at V and 0 bases at J, leaving 2 bases unmatched. This CDR3 is 14 amino acids long. For the CDR3, the DNA is TGTGCCAGCAGCTTCGACAGGGTCTCCTACGAGCAGTACTTC. It codes for CASSFDRVSYEQYF.

The CDR3 region has the DNA TGCAGCGTTAGTGGGGCCAGCGGACCCACAGATACGCAGTATTTT. Its protein product is CSVSGASGPTDTQYF. The rearrangement uses TRBV29-1 and TRBJ2-3, with D perhaps being TRBD1 or TRBD2 (5 bases each). This CDR3 has 15 residues. Trimming stripped 5 bases from V and 2 bases from J, with 17 bases between. Germline V gene data show CDR1 as SQVTM and CDR2 as ANQGSEA.

The gene calls are TRBV28 and TRBJ1-1; D not resolved. The V end was cut by 10 bases, the J end by 1 base, with 13 bases between. The germline CDR1 and CDR2 sequences are MDHEN and SYDVKM. This CDR3 has 13 amino acids. In DNA, the CDR3 is TGTGCCATCGAGGAGGTGGGGAACACTGAAGCTTTCTTT. Protein product: CAIEEVGNTEAFF.

This clonotype was found many times. The chain links TRBV20-1 to TRBJ2-7, with TRBD2 identical over 9 bases. This CDR3 is 14 amino acids long. Germline-derived CDR1 and CDR2 are DFQATT and SNEGSKA (reference sequence). V was pared by 5 bases and J by 3 bases, with 8 bases of the junction left unmatched. CDR3 sequence (DNA): TGCAGTGCTTTGAAGACTAGCGGCCTCTACGAGCAGTACTTC. Translated: CSALKTSGLYEQYF.

There are many counts of this clonotype. V is TRBV7-9 and J is TRBJ2-1, with D unresolved. This CDR3 has 12 amino acids. Trimming stripped 3 bases from V and 6 bases from J, with 6 bases between. Looked up from germline, CDR1 is SEHNR and CDR2 is FQNEAQ (reference sequence). The CDR3 coding sequence is TGTGCCAGCAGCTTGAGCGCCAATGAGCAGTTCTTC. Translation gives CASSLSANEQFF.

The chain combines TRBV6-2 or TRBV6-3 with TRBJ2-1; 9 positions match TRBD2. CDR3 length: 13 residues. The ends lost 8 bases at V and 4 bases at J; junction bases unmatched: 3. The germline CDR1 and CDR2 sequences are MNHEY and SVGEGT. CDR3 sequence (DNA): TGTGCCAGCGGACTAGCGCCTTACAATGAGCAGTTCTTC. This gives the protein CASGLAPYNEQFF.

The rearrangement links TRBV28 to TRBJ2-7, with D tentatively TRBD1 (6 bases). The CDR3 covers 17 residues. The ends were cut back, 1 base at V and 0 bases at J, with 16 bases in the middle. Germline assignment: CDR1 MDHEN and CDR2 SYDVKM. The CDR3 reads CASSLFTSGQNSYEQYF. The CDR3, as DNA: TGTGCCAGCAGTTTATTCACCAGCGGACAGAACTCCTACGAGCAGTACTTC.

J is TRBJ2-5 and V is TRBV29-1; D may be TRBD1 (6 bases). The CDR3 consists of 13 residues. The V gene's germline CDR1 is SQVTM and CDR2 ANQGSEA. Deletions cut 1 base from V and 7 bases from J, with 13 bases between. In DNA form, the CDR3 reads TGCAGCGTTGAAGGGACAGCTTATGGGACCCAGTACTTC. This translates into CSVEGTAYGTQYF.

The chain joins TRBV4-3 to TRBJ1-1; no firm D call. The V end was cut by 0 bases, the J end by 1 base, with 9 bases between. The CDR3 consists of 15 residues. Germline V gene sequence: CDR1 LGHNA, CDR2 YSLEER. CDR3 protein: CASSQDGSSNTEAFF. The CDR3 nucleotides read TGCGCCAGCAGCCAAGACGGGTCCTCGAACACTGAAGCTTTCTTT.

This clonotype has a handful of counts. V and J are TRBV10-3 and TRBJ2-1; 10 positions match TRBD2. Unmatched junction bases numbered 5, after V lost 10 bases and J lost 2 bases. CDR1 is ENHRY and CDR2 is SYGVKD in the germline V gene. The CDR3 totals 14 residues. Here the CDR3 reads CATASGSTYNEQFF. CDR3 nucleotide sequence: TGTGCCACGGCTAGCGGGAGTACCTACAATGAGCAGTTCTTC.

This clonotype occurred many times. The chain has TRBV29-1 and TRBJ1-3; tentatively, D is TRBD1 (5 bases). Germline V CDR1 and CDR2: SQVTM, ANQGSEA. This CDR3 has 14 amino acids. V shed 4 bases and J shed 0 bases, with 10 bases lying between them. The chain's CDR3 is CSVGDRTSGNTIYF. CDR3 DNA sequence: TGCAGCGTTGGGGACCGAACCTCTGGAAACACCATATATTTT.

The gene calls are TRBV12-5 and TRBJ2-1; TRBD2 agrees at 13 bases. The CDR3 is 18 amino acids. V gave up 2 bases and J gave up 0 bases; unmatched junction bases: 4. CDR1 and CDR2 (germline): LGHNT, FRNRAP. The CDR3 DNA sequence: TGTGCTAGTGGTTTGACTAGCGGGAGGGTTAGCTCCTACAATGAGCAGTTCTTC. As protein: CASGLTSGRVSSYNEQFF.

This clonotype was counted only a few times. The chain links TRBV3-1 to TRBJ2-7, with 9 bases matching TRBD2. This CDR3 comprises 15 residues. V was clipped by 4 bases and J by 2 bases; unmatched bases: 6. Germline CDR1 reads LGHDT; CDR2 reads YNNKEL (reference sequence). CDR3: CASSPSASGTYEQYF. CDR3 in DNA: TGTGCCAGCAGCCCCTCCGCTAGCGGGACCTACGAGCAGTACTTC.

This clonotype was recorded a few times. The chain recombines TRBV5-1 with TRBJ2-6; D gene ambiguous. Trimming removed 4 bases from V and 0 bases from J, with 14 bases in between. The CDR3 covers 17 residues. Per germline, CDR1 SGHRS and CDR2 YFSETQ. DNA of the CDR3: TGCGCCAGCAGCGCCTCAGCCTTAGCCTCTGGGGCCAACGTCCTGACTTTC. Translation gives CASSASALASGANVLTF.

This clonotype appeared many times. The chain is built from TRBV20-1 and TRBJ1-5, with 9 bases identical to TRBD1. The V gene end was trimmed by 2 bases and the J gene end by 4 bases; junction bases not matched to a gene: 6. CDR1 and CDR2 (germline): DFQATT, SNEGSKA (reference sequence). CDR3 length: 15 residues. The CDR3 DNA is TGCAGTGCTAGACCCAAAGACAGGGGGAATCAGCCCCAGCATTTT. Translated: CSARPKDRGNQPQHF.

The chain joins TRBV20-1 to TRBJ2-5; D uncertain. There are 13 residues in the CDR3. The V end lost 3 bases, the J end lost 5 bases, and 13 bases lay between the germline ends. Germline V gives CDR1 DFQATT, CDR2 SNEGSKA (reference sequence). In nucleotides, the CDR3 is TGCAGTGCTAGGGATAGGGCTTGGGAGACCCAGTACTTC. As protein: CSARDRAWETQYF.

J is TRBJ1-4 and V is TRBV10-3; D is unclear. Germline lookup yields CDR1 ENHRY and CDR2 SYGVKD. V was trimmed by 6 bases and J by 2 bases, leaving 10 bases between them. The CDR3 sequence is 14 residues long. CDR3 DNA: TGTGCCATCAGCCTAGGCGGCACTAATGAAAAACTGTTTTTT. Protein product: CAISLGGTNEKLFF.

This clonotype was detected ten times or more. The chain carries TRBV20-1 and TRBJ2-3; D ambiguous. V dropped 3 bases and J dropped 6 bases, with 13 bases sitting between them. The CDR3 is 13 residues long. CDR1 DFQATT and CDR2 SNEGSKA come from the germline V gene (reference sequence). CDR3 DNA: TGCAGTGCTAGTCTAGTCCTGGAGGATACGCAGTATTTT. Translated: CSASLVLEDTQYF.

In its sample, this clonotype was seen a few times. The DNA of the CDR3 is TGTGCCAGCAGCTCACGGACGGACAGGGCCTACGAGCAGTACTTC. Its protein product is CASSSRTDRAYEQYF. The chain employs TRBV11-2 and TRBJ2-7, with 8 bases that match TRBD1. Germline CDR1 SGHAT, CDR2 FQNNGV. This CDR3 is built from 15 residues. V shed 4 bases and J 2 bases; nucleotides not matched to a gene: 7.

This clonotype was seen ten or more times. The genes are TRBV7-9 and TRBJ2-5, with D possibly being TRBD2 (6 bases). V was trimmed by 2 bases and J by 1 base, leaving 11 bases between them. The CDR3 extends over 15 amino acids. CDR1 SEHNR and CDR2 FQNEAQ come from the germline V gene (reference sequence). Written as DNA, the CDR3 is TGTGCCAGCAGCTTACTGAGGGAGGCCCAAGAGACCCAGTACTTC. Translating gives CASSLLREAQETQYF.

The table lists this clonotype with a few counts. This sequence joins TRBV29-1 and TRBJ2-7, with unresolved D. Germline values: CDR1 SQVTM, CDR2 ANQGSEA. The CDR3 consists of 14 residues. Trimming left V 5 bases short and J 3 bases short, with 17 bases between. CDR3 residues: CSVTEMLANYEQYF. CDR3 in DNA: TGCAGCGTTACCGAGATGCTCGCTAACTACGAGCAGTACTTC.